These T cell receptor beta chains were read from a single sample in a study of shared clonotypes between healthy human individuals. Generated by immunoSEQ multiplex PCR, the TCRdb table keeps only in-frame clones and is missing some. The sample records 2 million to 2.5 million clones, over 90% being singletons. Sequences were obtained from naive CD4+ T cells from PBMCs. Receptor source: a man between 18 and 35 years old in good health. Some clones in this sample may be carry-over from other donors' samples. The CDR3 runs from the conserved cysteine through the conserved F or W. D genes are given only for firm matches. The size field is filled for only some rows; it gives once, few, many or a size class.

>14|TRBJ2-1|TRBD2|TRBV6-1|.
TGTGCCAGCAGGGCCGGGACTAGCGACAATGAGCAGTTCTTC
CASRAGTSDNEQFF
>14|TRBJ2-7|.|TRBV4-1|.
TGCGCCAGCAGCCAAGGGGGGCCTGGGTACGAGCAGTACTTC
CASSQGGPGYEQYF
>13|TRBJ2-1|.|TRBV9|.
TGTGCCAGCAGCGTAGGTGGGGCCAATGAGCAGTTCTTC
CASSVGGANEQFF
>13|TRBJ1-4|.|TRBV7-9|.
TGTGCCAGTCAGGATACGGGTAATGAAAAACTGTTTTTT
CASQDTGNEKLFF
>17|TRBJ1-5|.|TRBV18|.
TGTGCCAGCTCACCACCGAGCGGGGGGCGAGGGAATCAGCCCCAGCATTTT
CASSPPSGGRGNQPQHF
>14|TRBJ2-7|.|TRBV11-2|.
TGTGCCAGCAGACCCTGGACGGCTCGCGAGCAGCAGTACTTC
CASRPWTAREQQYF
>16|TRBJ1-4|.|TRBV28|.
TGTGCCAGCAGCCCTCTCCGAGGTACAACTAATGAAAAACTGTTTTTT
CASSPLRGTTNEKLFF
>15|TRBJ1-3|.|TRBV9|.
TGTGCCAGCAGCGTAGTAGGGGGGGCTGGAAACACCATATATTTT
CASSVVGGAGNTIYF
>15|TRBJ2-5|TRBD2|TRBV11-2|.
TGTGCCAGCAGCTTATCAGGGACTAGCGGGGAGACCCAGTACTTC
CASSLSGTSGETQYF
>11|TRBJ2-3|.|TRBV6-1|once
TGTGCCAGCAGGGGCACAGATACGCAGTATTTT
CASRGTDTQYF
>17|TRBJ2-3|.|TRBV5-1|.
TGCGCCAGCAGCTTGGGCGGCGGAACAGACACGGGAGATACGCAGTATTTT
CASSLGGGTDTGDTQYF
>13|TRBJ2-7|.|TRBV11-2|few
TGTGCCAGCAGCTTAGAATTAGTAGGCGAGCAGTACTTC
CASSLELVGEQYF
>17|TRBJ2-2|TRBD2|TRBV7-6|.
TGTGCCAGCACCCCCTCCCGGACTAGCGGGAACACCGGGGAGCTGTTTTTT
CASTPSRTSGNTGELFF
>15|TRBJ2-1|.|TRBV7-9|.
TGTGCCAGCAGCTTTTCTGGCGGAACCTACAATGAGCAGTTCTTC
CASSFSGGTYNEQFF
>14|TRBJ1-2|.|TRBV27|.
TGTGCCAGCAGTTCCTGGAACGACCGGGAGGGCTACACCTTC
CASSSWNDREGYTF
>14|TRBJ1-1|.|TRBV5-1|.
TGCGCCAGCAGGGTAGCAGCCCTGAACACTGAAGCTTTCTTT
CASRVAALNTEAFF
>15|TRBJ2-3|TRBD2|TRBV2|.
TGTGCCAGCAGCCCAACTAGCGGAGTCACAGATACGCAGTATTTT
CASSPTSGVTDTQYF
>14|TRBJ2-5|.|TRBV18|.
TGTGCCAGCTCACGGGGGGCGCTGACGGAGGTCCAGTACTTC
CASSRGALTEVQYF
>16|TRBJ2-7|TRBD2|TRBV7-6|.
TGTGCCAGCAGCTTAGGCCTAGCGGGCCTCTCCTACGAGCAGTACTTC
CASSLGLAGLSYEQYF
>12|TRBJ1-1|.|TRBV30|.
TGTGCCTGGACGCCCAGGGGAACTGAAGCTTTCTTT
CAWTPRGTEAFF
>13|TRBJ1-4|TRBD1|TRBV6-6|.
TGTGCCAGCAGGGACAGGGTTGGTGAAAAACTGTTTTTT
CASRDRVGEKLFF
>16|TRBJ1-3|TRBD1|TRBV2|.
TGTGCCAGCAGTGAGCAACAGGGGGCTTCTGGAAACACCATATATTTT
CASSEQQGASGNTIYF
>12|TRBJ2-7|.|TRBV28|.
TGTGCCAGCAGTTTATTGGCGAACGAGCAGTACTTC
CASSLLANEQYF
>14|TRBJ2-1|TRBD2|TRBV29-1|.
TGCAGCGTAGGGAGGGGACTCGTCACGTATGAGCAGTTCTTC
CSVGRGLVTYEQFF
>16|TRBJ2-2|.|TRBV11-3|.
TGTGCCAGCAGCCCCGGGGGATGGGGTGACACCGGGGAGCTGTTTTTT
CASSPGGWGDTGELFF
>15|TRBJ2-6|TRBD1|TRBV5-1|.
TGCGCCAGCAGCACAGGGGGCACTGGGGCCAACGTCCTGACTTTC
CASSTGGTGANVLTF
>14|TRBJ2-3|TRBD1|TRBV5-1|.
TGCGCCAGCAGCTCGGGACAGGGGTTAGATACGCAGTATTTT
CASSSGQGLDTQYF
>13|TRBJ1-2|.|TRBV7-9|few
TGTGCCAGCAGCCCTGGACAAGGGCCTGGCTACACCTTC
CASSPGQGPGYTF
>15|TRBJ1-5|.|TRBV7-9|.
TGTGCCAGCGGTAGAGGAACCCGGGGGAATCAGCCCCAGCATTTT
CASGRGTRGNQPQHF
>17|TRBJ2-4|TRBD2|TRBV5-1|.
TGCGCCAGCAGCTTGGGGGCTAGCGGGAGGGCCAGAAACATTCAGTACTTC
CASSLGASGRARNIQYF
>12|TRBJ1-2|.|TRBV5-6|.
TGTGCCAGCAGCTTGGGGCGCTATGGCTACACCTTC
CASSLGRYGYTF
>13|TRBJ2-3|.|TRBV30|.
TGTGCCTGCCAGGGTAAAAGCACAGATACGCAGTATTTT
CACQGKSTDTQYF
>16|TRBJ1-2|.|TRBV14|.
TGTGCCAGCAGCCAAGTAGGGTGGGACCCCCACTATGGCTACACCTTC
CASSQVGWDPHYGYTF
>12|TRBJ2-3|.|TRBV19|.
TGTGCCAGTAGTGCGAGAGGAGATACGCAGTATTTT
CASSARGDTQYF
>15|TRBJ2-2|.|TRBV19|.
TGTGCCAGTAGTGGAGGAGGGGGAAACACCGGGGAGCTGTTTTTT
CASSGGGGNTGELFF
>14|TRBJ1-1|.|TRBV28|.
TGTGCCAGCAGTATCCTAGGACGGAAGCCTGAAGCTTTCTTT
CASSILGRKPEAFF
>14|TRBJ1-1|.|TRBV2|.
TGTGCCAGCAGTGAGGGGGAGGGAGGTCCTGAAGCTTTCTTT
CASSEGEGGPEAFF
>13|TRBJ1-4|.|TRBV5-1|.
TGCGCCAGCAGTGGTGGGGTAGGTGAAAAACTGTTTTTT
CASSGGVGEKLFF
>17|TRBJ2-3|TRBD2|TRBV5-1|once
TGCGCCAGCAGCTTACGGCGGGAGGCGTTCAGCACAGATACGCAGTATTTT
CASSLRREAFSTDTQYF
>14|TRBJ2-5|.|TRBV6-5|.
TGTGCCAGCAGTTCAACTAGTACCCGAGAGACCCAGTACTTC
CASSSTSTRETQYF
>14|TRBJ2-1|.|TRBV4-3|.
TGCGCCAGCAGCCAAGGCCCGGGAGACCGTGAGCAGTTCTTC
CASSQGPGDREQFF
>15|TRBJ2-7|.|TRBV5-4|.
TGTGCCAGCAGCTTTATGGGGACTGCCAGCAACGAGCAGTACTTC
CASSFMGTASNEQYF
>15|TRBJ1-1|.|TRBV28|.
TGTGCCAGCAGACAAGGACGGACTGGTGGGGTTGAAGCTTTCTTT
CASRQGRTGGVEAFF
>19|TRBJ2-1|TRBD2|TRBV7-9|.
TGTGCCAGCAGCCACCTTCTGTACTCGGGGACTAGCGGCCAAAATGAGCAGTTCTTC
CASSHLLYSGTSGQNEQFF
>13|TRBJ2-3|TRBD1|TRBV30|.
TGTGCCGGATCAGGGGGCATGATGGATACGCAGTATTTT
CAGSGGMMDTQYF
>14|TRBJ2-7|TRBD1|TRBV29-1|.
TGCAGCGTTGGCGGGACAGGGGCGTCCTACGAGCAGTACTTC
CSVGGTGASYEQYF
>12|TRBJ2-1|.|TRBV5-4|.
TGTGCCAGCAGCTCCCCACGACAGCTGGATATCTTC
CASSSPRQLDIF
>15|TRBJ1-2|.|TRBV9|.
TGTGCCAGCAGCGTCGGGAGTAACTCTAACTATGGCTACACCTTC
CASSVGSNSNYGYTF
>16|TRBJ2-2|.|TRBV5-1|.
TGCGCCAGCAGCTTGGGGCAGGTTACGAACACCGGGGAGCTGTTTTTT
CASSLGQVTNTGELFF
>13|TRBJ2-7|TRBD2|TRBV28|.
TGTGCCAGCAGTTTACTAACTAGCGGACAGCTGTACTTC
CASSLLTSGQLYF
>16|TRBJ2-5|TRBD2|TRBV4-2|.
TGTGCCAGCAGCCACGGACTAGCGGGAGGCCAAGAGACCCAGTACTTC
CASSHGLAGGQETQYF
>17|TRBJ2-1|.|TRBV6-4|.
TGTGCCAGCAGTGAAGCCCCTATAGCGTCCTCCTACAATGAGCAGTTCTTC
CASSEAPIASSYNEQFF
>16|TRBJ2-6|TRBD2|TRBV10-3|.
TGTGCCATCACAAATTTCCCGGGACTAGGGGCCAACGTCCTGACTTTC
CAITNFPGLGANVLTF
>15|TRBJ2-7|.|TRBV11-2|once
TGTGCCAGCAGCTTAGGGGCCTACATCTCCTACGAGCAGTACTTC
CASSLGAYISYEQYF